The rows below give T cell receptor beta chains drawn from one sample of a study of OX40 agonist ivuxolimab in advanced cancers. The protocol was immunoSEQ multiplex PCR, while the TCRdb copy is restricted to in-frame clones and leaves out a portion. The sample lists around 70,000 clones, about 84% occurring once. The sample here was CD4+ or CD8+ T cells sorted from blood, taken in a trial of the OX40 agonist ivuxolimab. All receptors derive from an adult with an advanced solid tumor such as melanoma, head and neck, liver or kidney cancer. Each CDR3 is given with its conserved first and last residue. The order of the fields is CDR3 protein, CDR3 DNA, clone size, V gene, J gene, D gene. A D gene is named only where the DNA matches it firmly. Clone size is not always given. Where it is, it says once, few, many or a class for expanded clones.

CASSEGPFTQYF	TGTGCCAGCTCGGAAGGACCCTTTACGCAGTATTTT	-	TRBV18	TRBJ2-3	-
CASSQADRELFF	TGCGCCAGCAGCCAGGCGGACAGGGAGCTGTTTTTT	once	TRBV4-3	TRBJ2-2	-
CASSRRETQYF	TGTGCCAGCAGTCGGAGGGAGACCCAGTACTTC	-	TRBV2	TRBJ2-5	-
CASSLTGDQETQYF	TGTGCCAGCAGCTTGACAGGGGACCAAGAGACCCAGTACTTC	-	TRBV7-9	TRBJ2-5	TRBD1
CASSLRLTGLAAMNEQFF	TGCGCCAGCAGCCTACGACTAACCGGACTAGCAGCCATGAATGAGCAGTTCTTC	once	TRBV4-1	TRBJ2-1	TRBD2
CLTSGANNEQFF	TGTTTAACTAGCGGGGCCAACAATGAGCAGTTCTTC	-	TRBV7-9	TRBJ2-1	TRBD2
CASKGTSGGRNIQYF	TGCGCCAGCAAGGGGACTAGCGGGGGGAGGAACATTCAGTACTTC	-	TRBV5-1	TRBJ2-4	TRBD2
CASSLTRDGHSPLHF	TGTGCCAGCAGCTTGACACGGGACGGACATTCACCCCTCCACTTT	-	TRBV7-2	TRBJ1-6	-
CASSSGLAGVRTGELFF	TGTGCCAGCAGCTCAGGACTAGCGGGAGTGAGGACCGGGGAGCTGTTTTTT	-	TRBV11-1	TRBJ2-2	TRBD2
CASSGRGLARQETQYF	TGTGCCAGCAGCGGAAGGGGACTAGCGCGACAAGAGACCCAGTACTTC	-	TRBV7-6	TRBJ2-5	TRBD2
CASSPSGGATEAFF	TGCGCCAGCAGCCCCAGCGGCGGGGCCACTGAAGCTTTCTTT	few	TRBV5-1	TRBJ1-1	-
CASSPTGREYNSPLHF	TGTGCCAGCTCACCAACAGGGCGGGAATATAATTCACCCCTCCACTTT	-	TRBV18	TRBJ1-6	-
CASSLNRADTQYF	TGTGCCAGCAGCTTGAACAGGGCAGATACGCAGTATTTT	-	TRBV5-6	TRBJ2-3	-
CASTVQGGQPQHF	TGTGCCAGTACTGTTCAGGGGGGTCAGCCCCAGCATTTT	-	TRBV19	TRBJ1-5	TRBD1
CAWSVQGAHEQFF	TGTGCCTGGAGTGTACAGGGGGCCCATGAGCAGTTCTTC	-	TRBV30	TRBJ2-1	TRBD1
CASSEEASPTF	TGTGCCAGCAGTGAAGAGGCCAGCCCGACCTTC	few	TRBV2	TRBJ1-2	-